The clone carrying this TCR beta chain was observed many times. This sample was included in a study of CD8 T cells in ankylosing spondylitis. MiXCR was run by TCRdb on the 5' RACE reads, yielding one entry per CDR3 protein. This sample has roughly 130,000 distinct CDR3 sequences, with around 8.5% found just once. The CDR3 covers 13 residues. Germline V gives CDR1 DFQATT, CDR2 SNEGSKA (reference sequence). Between the trimmed V and J ends, which lost 0 bases and 5 bases, there was a span of 10 bases. The J gene is TRBJ2-5, the V gene TRBV20-1, with D tentatively TRBD1 or TRBD2 (5 bases each). Specimen: blood, either unsorted or a sorted T cell fraction (not recorded which). This TCR derives from a male donor with ankylosing spondylitis or in good health (not recorded which). The chain's CDR3 is CSARDSGLETQYF. The CDR3 DNA is TGCAGTGCTAGAGATTCGGGGCTGGAGACCCAGTACTTC.